One and the same sample provided the 3 T cell receptor beta chains below, sequenced in a study of blood T cell repertoires in COVID-19. Data came from immunoSEQ multiplex PCR; TCRdb stores just in-frame clones and leaves some out. The table has roughly 430,000 clones, 88% seen once; the top ten hold about 2.1%. Material: PBMCs or T cells enriched from blood (not recorded which). These receptors were obtained from a woman in her 40s with acute COVID-19.

In this sample, this clone turned up many times. The chain links TRBV12-5 to TRBJ1-6; 8 bases align to TRBD1. CDR3 size: 15 residues. V lost 3 bases, J lost 8 bases, and 6 bases stayed unmatched. CDR1 LGHNT and CDR2 FRNRAP come from the germline V gene. The CDR3 loop is CASGFGQGIDSPLHF. CDR3 sequence (DNA): TGTGCTAGTGGTTTCGGACAGGGAATTGATTCACCCCTCCACTTT.

This clone was detected only once. This rearrangement joins TRBV20-1 to TRBJ2-1; tentatively, D is TRBD2 (6 bases). The CDR3 runs 11 residues. Trimming stripped 4 bases from V and 8 bases from J, with 9 bases between. CDR1 and CDR2 (germline): DFQATT, SNEGSKA (reference sequence). This chain's CDR3 is CSATGLYEQFF. The CDR3 bases are TGCAGTGCTACGGGACTTTATGAGCAGTTCTTC.

This clone has a handful of counts. The chain uses TRBV2 and TRBJ2-1, with TRBD1 matching 7 bases. This CDR3 has 15 amino acids. Germline lookup yields CDR1 SNHLY and CDR2 FYNNEI. V trimming: 6 bases; J trimming: 3 bases; junction bases outside the gene matches: 8. The CDR3 region has the DNA TGTGCCAGCAGGGGTTGGGACAGCTACTACAATGAGCAGTTCTTC. Amino acid sequence: CASRGWDSYYNEQFF.